This T cell receptor (beta chain) was sequenced in a study of CD8+CD57+ T cells in acquired aplastic anemia. Study information: Sorted CD4+ and CD8+ cells yielded DNA averaging around 3 ug. Reads per healthy sample averaged about 10.8 million (CD4+) and under 13 million (CD8+).

Researchers used genomic DNA as the template to profile TCR beta VDJ and CDR3. TCRdb itself ran the reads through MiXCR, one entry per CDR3 protein. The sample has 400,000 to 450,000 distinct CDR3 sequences, 60% to 80% seen once; the top ten hold 3.5% to 4.5%. In its sample, this clonotype was seen once. Its antigen is as yet unknown. Whole-study results and caveats: Overlapping CD8+ CDR3 repertoires of patients and controls contained under 35 shared sequences. With respect to CD8+ Simpson's diversity, patients and controls did not differ significantly.

Input material: sorted CD4+, CD8+, or CD8+CD57+ T cells (not recorded which) from PBMCs. This TCR derives from a human donor in good health, serving as a control.

CDR3 region: CSADPGQAGTQYF. The CDR3 nucleotides read TGCAGTGCTGACCCGGGCCAGGCAGGGACCCAGTACTTC. V is TRBV20-1 and J is TRBJ2-5; D gene uncertain. Germline CDR1 and CDR2: DFQATT and SNEGSKA (reference sequence). The CDR3 spans 13 residues. V lost 5 bases and J lost 7, with 17 bases in between.